The source of this T cell receptor beta chain is a study of cytomegalovirus exposure and HLA in healthy donors. The CDR3 has 15 amino acids. Per the germline V gene, CDR1 is MGHRA and CDR2 is YSYEKL. The V segment lost 0 bases and the J segment 1 base; nucleotides outside the gene matches: 1. Findings of the study overall: The TCR clusters that emerged in the first cohort tended, a later analysis found, to co-occur in the approximately 110 validation repertoires.

Sequenced by immunoSEQ multiplex PCR; TCRdb stores in-frame clones only, minus some. The sample carries about 180,000 clones, 85% recorded once. To note about this clone: Antigen unknown.

Sequences were obtained from PBMCs. This clonotype originated in a man younger than 30 in good health and CMV-seropositive. The chain is built from TRBV4-1 and TRBJ2-7, with 9 bases identical to TRBD2. The CDR3 DNA reads TGCGCCAGCAGCCAAGAGACTAGCGGTTCCTACGAGCAGTACTTC. Translation: CASSQETSGSYEQYF.